The 27 T cell receptor beta chains listed next were all sequenced from one sample in a study of blood T cell repertoires in COVID-19. The table came from immunoSEQ multiplex PCR; TCRdb's copy has only in-frame clones and leaves some out. Counted here are around 340,000 clones, roughly 90% occurring once; the ten biggest clones make up just under 4%. The specimen was peripheral blood. These receptors were taken from a woman aged 55-70 years with COVID-19, enrolled during active disease.

The CDR3 protein is CSVVALAGETDTQYF. DNA for the CDR3: TGCAGCGTCGTCGCTCTAGCGGGGGAGACAGATACGCAGTATTTT. This chain uses TRBV29-1 with TRBJ2-3; TRBD2 matches at 10 bases. V lost 6 bases to trimming and J lost 3 bases; unmatched junction nucleotides: 9. The CDR3 loop spans 15 amino acids. Germline CDR1 is SQVTM and CDR2 is ANQGSEA.

The genes are TRBV12-5 and TRBJ1-3, with 7 bases identical to TRBD1. V was clipped by 1 base and J by 0 bases; unmatched bases: 9. Germline V CDR1 and CDR2: LGHNT, FRNRAP. The CDR3 extends over 18 amino acids. DNA of the CDR3: TGTGCTAGTGGTTTGGGACACCACAGGGGAGGCTCTGGAAACACCATATATTTT. Protein sequence: CASGLGHHRGGSGNTIYF.

This sequence joins TRBV4-1 and TRBJ1-1; no clear D gene. This CDR3 spans 19 amino acids. V dropped 0 bases and J dropped 1 base, with 21 bases sitting between them. The germline V gene has CDR1 MGHRA and CDR2 YSYEKL. CDR3 sequence reads: CASSQEAGGSPLRNTEAFF. CDR3 in DNA: TGCGCCAGCAGCCAAGAGGCGGGCGGCAGTCCTTTGAGGAACACTGAAGCTTTCTTT.

This clone was recorded only once. The rearrangement uses TRBV3-1 (or the pseudogene TRBV3-2) and TRBJ1-3, with D possibly TRBD1 on 5 matching bases. Trimming removed 4 bases from V and 2 bases from J, with 9 bases in between. Germline-derived CDR1 and CDR2 are LGHDT and YNNKEL (reference sequence). This CDR3 comprises 14 residues. CDR3 region: CASSRGDAGNTIYF. The CDR3 nucleotides are TGTGCCAGCAGCCGGGGGGATGCTGGAAACACCATATATTTT.

This chain links TRBV5-1 with TRBJ1-1; TRBD1 aligns across 8 bases. The ends lost 4 bases at V and 5 bases at J; junction bases unmatched: 13. The CDR3 is 16 amino acids. CDR1 and CDR2 from the germline V gene are SGHRS and YFSETQ. CDR3 amino acids: CASSLDRGGLITEAFF. CDR3 coding DNA: TGCGCCAGCAGCCTAGACAGGGGCGGTCTTATAACTGAAGCTTTCTTT.

As for this clone: One junction end does not reproduce the germline sequence, and a read error may be involved. The chain combines TRBV29-1 with TRBJ1-3; 8 nucleotides agree with TRBD1. The CDR3 has 11 amino acids. The germline V gene has CDR1 SQVTM and CDR2 ANQGSEA. DNA for the CDR3: TGCAGCGTTGCGCTGGGCCGGGACAGGCAATTT. Its protein is CSVALGRDRQF.

V gene TRBV27 combines with J gene TRBJ2-5; 13 nucleotides line up with TRBD2. The CDR3 extends over 15 amino acids. CDR1 and CDR2 from the germline V gene are MNHEY and SMNVEV (reference sequence). The ends lost 6 bases at V and 7 bases at J; junction bases unmatched: 8. Here the CDR3 DNA reads TGTGCCAGCAGGGAGACTAGCGGGGGGATTGCGACCCAGTACTTC. It codes for CASRETSGGIATQYF.

V is TRBV2 and J is TRBJ1-4; TRBD1 agrees at 7 bases. Trimming cost V 6 bases and J 8 bases; bases outside gene matches: 6. Germline V gene sequence: CDR1 SNHLY, CDR2 FYNNEI. The CDR3 totals 13 residues. CDR3 DNA sequence: TGTGCCAGCAGCCCGGACAGGAGAGAAAAACTGTTTTTT. Amino acid sequence: CASSPDRREKLFF.

This clone came up once. The J gene is TRBJ2-5, the V gene TRBV5-1; 13 bases line up with TRBD2. Germline lookup yields CDR1 SGHRS and CDR2 YFSETQ. The length of the CDR3 is 16 residues. Trimming at V came to 1 base and at J to 7 bases, leaving 7 bases not matched to a gene. CDR3 DNA sequence: TGCGCCAGCAGCTTGACTGGACTAGCGGGGGCGTTGACCCAGTACTTC. As protein: CASSLTGLAGALTQYF.

V usage is TRBV7-8 and J usage is TRBJ2-7; D is perhaps TRBD1 (5 bases). The CDR3 has 13 residues. Per the germline V gene, CDR1 is SGHVS and CDR2 is FQNEAQ. V gave up 4 bases and J gave up 3 bases, with 10 bases separating them. This CDR3 reads CASSSRGFYEQYF. CDR3 bases: TGTGCCAGCAGCTCTAGGGGTTTCTACGAGCAGTACTTC. The variable domain in full, completed from reference TRBV7-8 and TRBJ2-7, reads GAGVSQSPRYKVAKRGQDVALRCDPISGHVSLFWYQQALGQGPEFLTYFQNEAQLDKSGLPSDRFFAERPEGSVSTLKIQRTQQEDSAVYLCASSSRGFYEQYFGPGTRLTVT.

The genes are TRBV15 and TRBJ1-1, with 7 positions matching TRBD1. V shed 0 bases, J shed 1 base, and the junction held 2 bases outside the gene matches. Germline V gene sequence: CDR1 LNHNV, CDR2 YYDKDF (reference sequence). This CDR3 spans 15 amino acids. This CDR3 reads CATSREQGKNTEAFF. CDR3 coding DNA: TGTGCCACCAGCAGAGAACAGGGGAAGAACACTGAAGCTTTCTTT.

V gene TRBV19 combines with J gene TRBJ2-7; 9 nucleotides agree with TRBD1. Germline-derived CDR1 and CDR2 are LNHDA and SQIVND (reference sequence). CDR3 length: 14 residues. The V and J ends lost 4 bases and 5 bases, in that order; junction bases with no gene match: 6. This CDR3 is CASSRGTGLDEQYF. The DNA for the CDR3 is TGTGCCAGTAGTAGGGGGACAGGGCTGGACGAGCAGTACTTC.

J is TRBJ1-6 and V is TRBV6-5; D is ambiguous. This CDR3 contains 16 residues. Germline CDR1 and CDR2: MNHEY and SVGAGI. V dropped 0 bases and J dropped 7 bases, with 13 bases sitting between them. The CDR3, as DNA: TGTGCCAGCAGTTACTCCCGCCAGTCCGCAAATTCACCCCTCCACTTT. It encodes CASSYSRQSANSPLHF.

This chain uses TRBV27 with TRBJ2-5; 8 bases map to TRBD2. Germline V gene lookup returns CDR1 MNHEY and CDR2 SMNVEV (reference sequence). The CDR3 is made up of 14 amino acids. V shed 8 bases and J 0 bases; nucleotides not matched to a gene: 5. The CDR3 DNA follows: TGTGCCAGCTCGGGTAGCGGGAACCAAGAGACCCAGTACTTC. It translates to CASSGSGNQETQYF.

This chain's CDR3 is CASSPRQAYEQYF. The CDR3 DNA follows: TGTGCCAGCAGTCCCCGACAGGCGTACGAGCAGTACTTC. V usage is TRBV6-5 and J usage is TRBJ2-7, with D tentatively TRBD1 (6 bases). The CDR3 spans 13 residues. V was cut by 5 bases and J by 4 bases, with 12 bases left in between. CDR1 is MNHEY and CDR2 is SVGAGI in the germline V gene.

CDR3 in amino acids: CASSFGGTGDGYTF. The CDR3 coding sequence is TGCGCCAGCAGCTTCGGAGGGACAGGGGACGGCTACACCTTC. This sequence joins TRBV5-1 and TRBJ1-2, with 10 nucleotides matching TRBD1. Germline CDR1 SGHRS, CDR2 YFSETQ. Trimming took 2 bases from V and 8 from J; bases not matched to a gene: 6. This CDR3 region has 14 residues.

This chain joins TRBV9 and TRBJ1-3; D possibly corresponds to TRBD1 (5 bases). V gave up 0 bases and J gave up 4 bases, with 11 bases separating them. CDR1 SGDLS and CDR2 YYNGEE come from the germline V gene. This CDR3 is built from 15 residues. This chain's CDR3 is CASSVGTQGGNTIYF. CDR3 nucleotides: TGTGCCAGCAGCGTAGGAACGCAGGGCGGAAACACCATATATTTT.

The V call is TRBV7-9, the J call TRBJ1-1; no firm D call. The CDR3 has 15 residues. Germline values: CDR1 SEHNR, CDR2 FQNEAQ (reference sequence). V lost 1 base to trimming and J lost 1 base, with 10 bases between them. CDR3 sequence (DNA): TGTGCCAGCAGCTTAGTGGGGAGTACGAACACTGAAGCTTTCTTT. Encoded protein: CASSLVGSTNTEAFF.

The V call is TRBV10-3, the J call TRBJ2-5; 7 nucleotides line up with TRBD2. CDR3 size: 13 residues. The V segment lost 3 bases and the J segment 6 bases; nucleotides outside the gene matches: 4. The germline CDR1 and CDR2 sequences are ENHRY and SYGVKD. The CDR3, as DNA: TGTGCCATCAGTGAAGCGGGGAGCAAGACCCAGTACTTC. It translates to CAISEAGSKTQYF.

This chain uses TRBV5-4 with TRBJ2-7, with 7 bases lining up with TRBD1. CDR1 SGHNT and CDR2 YYREEE come from the germline V gene (reference sequence). The CDR3 is made up of 16 amino acids. V lost 0 bases to trimming and J lost 4 bases; unmatched junction nucleotides: 10. CDR3 sequence (DNA): TGTGCCAGCAGCTTGGTGGCCAAGACAGGGCGTTACGAGCAGTACTTC. Translation gives CASSLVAKTGRYEQYF. Full variable domain (rest looked up from reference TRBV5-4 and TRBJ2-7): ETGVTQSPTHLIKTRGQQVTLRCSSQSGHNTVSWYQQALGQGPQFIFQYYREEENGRGNFPPRFSGLQFPNYSSELNVNALELDDSALYLCASSLVAKTGRYEQYFGPGTRLTVT.

The V call is TRBV5-1, the J call TRBJ2-2, with D perhaps matching TRBD1 (6 bases). V was shortened by 3 bases and J by 1 base, with 10 bases between the two germline ends. The germline V gene has CDR1 SGHRS and CDR2 YFSETQ. CDR3 size: 15 residues. The CDR3 DNA reads TGCGCCAGCAGCTCCGAGGGACAGAACACCGGGGAGCTGTTTTTT. Its translation: CASSSEGQNTGELFF.

The chain joins TRBV19 to TRBJ1-3; maybe TRBD1 (5 bases). Trimming shortened V by 3 bases and J by 0 bases, and 18 bases separated the two germline ends. Germline loops: CDR1 LNHDA, CDR2 SQIVND (reference sequence). The CDR3 covers 18 residues. The CDR3 bases are TGTGCCAGTAGTATTTACTTCCAGGGCACCTTCTCTGGAAACACCATATATTTT. As protein: CASSIYFQGTFSGNTIYF.

V usage is TRBV7-9 and J usage is TRBJ2-5; no definite D call. Trimming took off 4 bases at V and 3 bases at J, with 12 bases between the two ends. From germline, CDR1 is SEHNR and CDR2 FQNEAQ (reference sequence). The CDR3 is 14 amino acids. CDR3 amino acids: CASSYSADKETQYF. DNA of the CDR3: TGTGCCAGCAGCTATTCGGCGGATAAAGAGACCCAGTACTTC.

The chain has TRBV3-1 (or the pseudogene TRBV3-2) and TRBJ1-1; TRBD1 is a possible D gene (5 bases). The length of the CDR3 is 14 residues. Germline V CDR1 and CDR2: LGHDT, YNNKEL (reference sequence). V gave up 4 bases and J gave up 0 bases, with 9 bases separating them. Written as DNA, the CDR3 is TGTGCCAGCAGCCGGGGCTCCTTGAACACTGAAGCTTTCTTT. It yields the protein CASSRGSLNTEAFF.

This chain connects TRBV6-5 to TRBJ1-6; tentative D call: TRBD1 (5 bases). This CDR3 is built from 15 residues. Trimming pared 2 bases from V and 7 bases from J, leaving 12 bases between. Germline V gene data show CDR1 as MNHEY and CDR2 as SVGAGI. The CDR3 coding sequence is TGTGCCAGCAGTTACAGCAGGGATCGGAATTCACCCCTCCACTTT. Translating gives CASSYSRDRNSPLHF.

Concerning this clone: One junction end does not reproduce the germline sequence, and a read error may be involved. The sample has other DNA sequences that encode this CDR3 too. The rearrangement uses TRBV5-1 and TRBJ1-2, with TRBD1 as a possible D gene (6 bases). CDR3 length equals 20 residues. Looked up from germline, CDR1 is SGHRS and CDR2 is YFSETQ. The CDR3 DNA sequence: TGTGCCAGCAGCCCATATGATGGTAGGGGACAAAGGGCCCGTAACTATGGCTACACCTTC. As protein: CASSPYDGRGQRARNYGYTF.

The chain links TRBV19 to TRBJ1-5, with 8 bases matching TRBD1. Trimming cost V 5 bases and J 7 bases; bases outside gene matches: 10. The length of the CDR3 is 15 residues. CDR1 is LNHDA and CDR2 is SQIVND in the germline V gene (reference sequence). CDR3 loop: CASSVQRTGNQPQHF. The CDR3 DNA reads as TGTGCCAGTAGTGTTCAACGGACAGGGAACCAGCCCCAGCATTTT.